Listed below are T cell receptor beta chains from one sample, sequenced in a study of CD8 T cells in Susac syndrome. TCRdb recomputed calls from the immunoSEQ multiplex PCR reads with MiXCR, one row per CDR3 protein. Of some 150,000 distinct CDR3 sequences detected, around 96% appear once; the ten largest clones hold 0.16%. Source material: CD4+ T cells from PBMCs. These receptors all stem from a human donor with Susac syndrome. The CDR3 runs from the conserved cysteine through the conserved F or W. A D gene is named only where the DNA matches it firmly.

V	D	J	DNA	CDR3
TRBV3-1	NA	TRBJ1-1	TGTGCCAGCAGCCTCCATTTGGGAAGTGAAGCTTTCTTT	CASSLHLGSEAFF
TRBV28	NA	TRBJ1-2	TGTGCCAGCCGACAACAGGCTAGCCATGGCTACACCTTC	CASRQQASHGYTF
TRBV20-1	NA	TRBJ1-5	TGCAGTGCCTGGGGGCAGGAGGATCAGCCCCAGCATTTT	CSAWGQEDQPQHF
TRBV3-1	NA	TRBJ2-5	TGTGCCAGCAGCCAGGGGACGTCTCAAGAGACCCAGTACTTC	CASSQGTSQETQYF
TRBV5-1	TRBD1	TRBJ1-2	TGCGCCAGCAGCCCGCGTGGGACAGGGGAATCCAGAGATGGCTACACCTTC	CASSPRGTGESRDGYTF
TRBV12-3/TRBV12-4	NA	TRBJ1-1	TGTGCCAGCAGTTTAGGGCAGGGGATGAACACTGAAGCTTTCTTT	CASSLGQGMNTEAFF
TRBV9	NA	TRBJ1-1	TGTGCCAGCAGCGTAGGAGGGGCGGGGTTCCCCCGTGAAGCTTTCTTT	CASSVGGAGFPREAFF
TRBV20-1	NA	TRBJ2-5	TGCAGTGCACTCAGAGGGCGAGAGACCCAGTACTTC	CSALRGRETQYF
TRBV7-9	NA	TRBJ1-1	TGTGCCAGCAGCCCCACAGGCTCCACTGAAGCTTTCTTT	CASSPTGSTEAFF
TRBV20-1	NA	TRBJ2-2	TGCAGTGCCACCCTAGCCTCCCTGAACACCGGGGAGCTGTTTTTT	CSATLASLNTGELFF
TRBV3-1	NA	TRBJ2-4	TGTGCCAGCAGCCAAAAGGGTGCCAACATTCAGTACTTC	CASSQKGANIQYF
TRBV13	NA	TRBJ2-1	TGTGCCAGCAGCGGGCGTATCGACAATGAGCAGTTCTTC	CASSGRIDNEQFF
TRBV11-1	NA	TRBJ2-2	TGTGCCAGCAGCCACGGACAGCCCACCGGGGAGCTGTTTTTT	CASSHGQPTGELFF
TRBV20-1	NA	TRBJ1-6	TGCAGTGCTAGAGACAGAACTAATAATTCACCCCTCCACTTT	CSARDRTNNSPLHF
TRBV18	NA	TRBJ1-1	TGTGCCAGCTCACCCGACAGCGACACTGAAGCTTTCTTT	CASSPDSDTEAFF
TRBV6-6	NA	TRBJ1-1	TGTGCCAGCAGTTACTCGGGGGGGAACACTGAAGCTTTCTTT	CASSYSGGNTEAFF